The clone carrying this TCR beta chain was detected many times. PCR was performed a second time for about 6 to 12 cycles using a sample-barcoded 5' primer and a J-beta primer mix. One entry per CDR3 protein, called by TCRdb with MiXCR from the 5' RACE reads. The sample shows roughly 1.6 million distinct CDR3 sequences, about 35% of them seen only once. The CDR3 runs to 12 residues. Trimming cost V 5 bases and J 4 bases, with 6 bases left between them. CDR1 and CDR2 from the germline V gene are MNHNY and SVGAGI (reference sequence). The sample comes from a study of blood T cells in healthy people across ages.

The clonotype was recovered from a woman in her thirties in good health. The sequenced material came from blood. The chain joins TRBV6-6 to TRBJ1-5; D is uncertain. DNA for the CDR3: TGTGCCAGCAGTCCCCGAAATCAGCCCCAGCATTTT. The encoded protein is CASSPRNQPQHF.